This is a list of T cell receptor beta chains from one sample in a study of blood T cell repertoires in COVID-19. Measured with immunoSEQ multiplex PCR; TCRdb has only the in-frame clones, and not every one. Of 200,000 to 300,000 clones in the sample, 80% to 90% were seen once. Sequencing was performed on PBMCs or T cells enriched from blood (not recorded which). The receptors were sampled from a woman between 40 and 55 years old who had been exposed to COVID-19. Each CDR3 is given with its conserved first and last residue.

CDR3aa: CATSDNTFYGYTF; v_gene: TRBV24-1; j_gene: TRBJ1-2
CDR3aa: CASSSRDRDHNEQFF; v_gene: TRBV7-2; j_gene: TRBJ2-1
CDR3aa: CAWSVDRGAEAFF; v_gene: TRBV30; j_gene: TRBJ1-1
CDR3aa: CSVRGGRTEAFF; v_gene: TRBV29-1; j_gene: TRBJ1-1
CDR3aa: CASSQLLNEKLFF; v_gene: TRBV4-1; j_gene: TRBJ1-4
CDR3aa: CASSPPGGVRGYTF; v_gene: TRBV14; j_gene: TRBJ1-2
CDR3aa: CATSTFTGELFF; v_gene: TRBV15; j_gene: TRBJ2-2
CDR3aa: CASREVLTSTRSDTQYF; v_gene: TRBV27; j_gene: TRBJ2-3
CDR3aa: CASSLVGLADLRYNEQFF; v_gene: TRBV5-6; j_gene: TRBJ2-1
CDR3aa: CASTDLDTQYF; v_gene: TRBV25-1; j_gene: TRBJ2-3
CDR3aa: CASSEPTGGGYTF; v_gene: TRBV25-1; j_gene: TRBJ1-2
CDR3aa: CATSRTPTGFSGANVLTF; v_gene: TRBV6-6; j_gene: TRBJ2-6
CDR3aa: CASSYVEGLGELFF; v_gene: TRBV6-2/TRBV6-3; j_gene: TRBJ2-2
CDR3aa: CASSDRYSPLHF; v_gene: TRBV7-2; j_gene: TRBJ1-6
CDR3aa: CASSQRGTLRTGELFF; v_gene: TRBV3-1/TRBV3-2; j_gene: TRBJ2-2
CDR3aa: CASSLGAGPSSTDTQYF; v_gene: TRBV7-6; j_gene: TRBJ2-3
CDR3aa: CASSLMGEDEQYF; v_gene: TRBV18; j_gene: TRBJ2-7
CDR3aa: CASSMPNGYTF; v_gene: TRBV28; j_gene: TRBJ1-2
CDR3aa: CASSLGQGGVEQYF; v_gene: TRBV7-9; j_gene: TRBJ2-7
CDR3aa: CASSQDPTGVNEKLFF; v_gene: TRBV4-3; j_gene: TRBJ1-4
CDR3aa: CASSLLDSSGRSYNEQFF; v_gene: TRBV5-1; j_gene: TRBJ2-1
CDR3aa: CASSFSGQGQSNQPQHF; v_gene: TRBV7-8; j_gene: TRBJ1-5
CDR3aa: CASSDIGGLNSPLHF; v_gene: TRBV2; j_gene: TRBJ1-6
CDR3aa: CASSFKGAGFYGYTF; v_gene: TRBV28; j_gene: TRBJ1-2
CDR3aa: CASSRGTGANQPQHF; v_gene: TRBV6-5; j_gene: TRBJ1-5
CDR3aa: CASRDSLPYNSPLHF; v_gene: TRBV7-9; j_gene: TRBJ1-6
CDR3aa: CASSSLTSGSNEQFF; v_gene: TRBV7-2; j_gene: TRBJ2-1
CDR3aa: CASSLASGGSEKLFF; v_gene: TRBV5-1; j_gene: TRBJ1-4
CDR3aa: CASSSIGDTGELFF; v_gene: TRBV5-1; j_gene: TRBJ2-2
CDR3aa: CASPSGVTQETQYF; v_gene: TRBV2; j_gene: TRBJ2-5
CDR3aa: CASSLNGAQPQHF; v_gene: TRBV19; j_gene: TRBJ1-5
CDR3aa: CASSMTGVRGSGANVLTF; v_gene: TRBV5-1; j_gene: TRBJ2-6
CDR3aa: CAISRTSGDSYEQYF; v_gene: TRBV10-3; j_gene: TRBJ2-7
CDR3aa: CASSLPPGQVISEAFF; v_gene: TRBV19; j_gene: TRBJ1-1
CDR3aa: CASSLVEEETQYF; v_gene: TRBV12-3/TRBV12-4; j_gene: TRBJ2-5
CDR3aa: CASSSQTGNSYTDTQYF; v_gene: TRBV28; j_gene: TRBJ2-3
CDR3aa: CASSLTANYGYTF; v_gene: TRBV4-1; j_gene: TRBJ1-2
CDR3aa: CSSGQGETQYF; v_gene: TRBV20-1; j_gene: TRBJ2-5
CDR3aa: CASSLGGANEQFF; v_gene: TRBV5-1; j_gene: TRBJ2-1
CDR3aa: CAYRAPSAGYTF; v_gene: TRBV10-3; j_gene: TRBJ1-2
CDR3aa: CASSIGTMNTEAFF; v_gene: TRBV19; j_gene: TRBJ1-1